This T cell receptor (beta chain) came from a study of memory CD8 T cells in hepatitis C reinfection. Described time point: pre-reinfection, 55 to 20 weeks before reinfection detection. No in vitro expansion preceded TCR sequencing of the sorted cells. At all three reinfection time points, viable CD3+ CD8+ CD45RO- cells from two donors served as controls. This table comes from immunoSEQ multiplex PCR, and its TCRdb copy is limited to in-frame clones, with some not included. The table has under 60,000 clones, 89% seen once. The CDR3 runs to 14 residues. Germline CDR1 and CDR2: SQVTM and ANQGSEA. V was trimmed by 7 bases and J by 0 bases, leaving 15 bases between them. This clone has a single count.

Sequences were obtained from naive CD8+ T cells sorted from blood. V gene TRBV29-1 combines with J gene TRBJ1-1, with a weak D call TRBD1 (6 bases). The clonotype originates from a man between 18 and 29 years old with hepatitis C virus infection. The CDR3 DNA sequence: TGCAGCGCCTTGGGGGGGGACATGAACACTGAAGCTTTCTTT. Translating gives CSALGGDMNTEAFF. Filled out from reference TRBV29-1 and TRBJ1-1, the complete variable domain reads SAVISQKPSRDICQRGTSLTIQCQVDSQVTMMFWYRQQPGQSLTLIATANQGSEATYESGFVIDKFPISRPNLTFSTLTVSNMSPEDSSIYLCSALGGDMNTEAFFGQGTRLTVV.